The present TCR beta chain was sequenced within a study of shared clonotypes between healthy human individuals (dated by TCRdb to 2018 to 2020). Describing the broader study: Two women and a few men aged 18 to 49 years were included in the cohort. Per donor, three plates each were used for CD4 naive and CD4 memory, two for CD8 naive, and one for CD8 memory. Blood TCR repertoires of a handful of healthy adults were deeply sequenced to estimate repertoire size and the extent of clonotype sharing between individuals. To increase sequencing depth and limit assay-specific biases, TCR repertoire library preparation and sequencing were carried out by different laboratories using diverse techniques. Each donor's leukapheresis produced roughly between about 0.8 and 8.9 billion PBMCs.

Using the deep immunoSEQ assay, TCR CDR3 regions were amplified from genomic DNA by multiplex PCR. For each cell subset, the extracted genomic DNA was distributed evenly across all wells of several immunoSEQ 96-well plates, and each plate served as one replicate. Each replicate PCR for sorted subsets received about 210 ng genomic DNA, equal to tens of thousands of T cell genomes. The purified libraries were quantified using a Qubit 3.0 fluorometer, sized with a Bioanalyzer 2100, and then quantified again using the KAPA Library Quantification kit. Every immunoSEQ 96-well plate was sequenced on a dedicated single-read 150-cycle Illumina NextSeq 550 flow cell. Turning to the authors' computational methods: Because the immunoSEQ output held only junctional sequences and lacked quality scores, the filtering could not match the filtering applied to full-length reads. To assign V/J genes and CDR3, sequences were annotated against IMGT germline references using PyIR, a Python wrapper for IgBLAST v1.9. Reads with weak V/J assignments (E-value above 1e-6), missing CDR3, stop codons, out-of-frame junctions, or ambiguous translated residues were removed. V3J clonotypes were defined by identical inferred V gene, J gene, and CDR3 amino acid sequence. Percentage overlap between repertoires was computed as shared unique clonotypes divided by the size of the smaller repertoire. Richness of each repertoire was evaluated using RTK rarefaction, the Chao1 estimator, and Recon v2.1 estimates of unobserved clonotypes. Generation probabilities were computed with OLGA for all TCRbeta clonotypes obtained by the gDNA method from several donors. This immuneACCESS table, as held by TCRdb, lists in-frame sequences with V and J called but not all clones. Of the missing ones, under half trace to an unresolved V gene in checked studies; the others have no known cause. V, J and clone size are those of that table, while D and trimming were read from the DNA. Here the sample has around 1.1 million clones; around 78% occur a single time. 0.6% to 0.75% of the sample is held by the ten biggest clonotypes.

The donors were healthy, HIV-negative adults who had no recently reported acute infections or vaccinations. Only Caucasian adults living in Nashville, Tennessee, USA were represented among the donors. Magnetic negative selection was used to enrich CD4+ T cells, after which naive cells were positively selected on CD45RA and the negative fraction became the memory subset. Blood was obtained by leukapheresis, after which PBMCs were separated by Ficoll-Histopaque density gradient centrifugation and cryopreserved in liquid nitrogen vapor phase. Purity and quantity of every magnetically sorted T cell population were checked by analytical flow cytometry. From each sorted fraction, genomic DNA was isolated and quantified by UV absorbance on a Nanodrop 2000c. V has 0 bases trimmed and J has 5 bases trimmed; junction bases matching no gene number 8. Including the terminal cysteine and phenylalanine, the CDR3 comprises 15 residues. Only the CDR3 DNA is retained, 45 bases long and in frame from the first base. CDR1 and CDR2 are read off the germline V gene as SGHRS and YFSETQ.

The paper's findings and limits, for the study overall: Compared with non-shared clonotypes, clonotypes shared by all four sorted-subset donors had higher generation probabilities. Pairwise subsampling indicated that sequencing depth was expected to affect the degree of clonotype sharing among donors. Sampling was restricted to blood, and TCR repertoires in tissue are likely to differ from TCR repertoires in blood. Larger estimated clonotype richness was generally found for naive subsets than for memory subsets. Rarefaction of sorted-subset datasets indicated incomplete sequencing despite the large sequencing depth. Because the study included only a small number of donors, the genetic and exposure-history diversity represented was limited. When a few donors were compared, the shared fraction of clonotypes was about 5.2% for naive CD4, around 3.6% for naive CD8, more than 2% for memory CD4, and 0.3% to 0.5% for memory CD8.

Concerning this clone itself: What this receptor recognizes is not known. Base qualities are not recorded, but no much larger clone differs from it by a single base.

This clonotype was sampled from a man aged 18 to 30 in good health. Some clones in this sample may be carry-over from other donors' samples. Recombination linked TRBV5-1 to TRBJ2-7; TRBD1 lines up with 7 middle nucleotides. The specimen sequenced was memory CD4+ T cells from PBMCs. Read against the paper, the sample's cell subset or site label means: CD45RA-negative fraction. The DNA sequence reads TGCGCCAGCAGCTTGGGAGGGACAGTGAAAAACGAGCAGTACTTC. This translates into CASSLGGTVKNEQYF.